These 6 T cell receptor beta chains were all obtained from the same sample, sequenced in a study of regulatory T cells in long-lasting Graves disease. Noted time point: newly diagnosed GD, antithyroid drugs for less than 3 months. There was RNA extracted from PBMCs, and the TCR library was made from it. Combining iRepertoire HTBI primers with Arm-PCR of CDR3 regions, the authors built TCR beta libraries. TCRdb reprocessed the multiplex PCR reads via MiXCR and lists one record per CDR3 protein. The repertoire holds over 500,000 distinct CDR3 sequences, with around 15% as singletons. Another study also made use of these data, one on T cells in Graves' hyperthyroidism and ophthalmopathy.

This material consisted of peripheral blood mononuclear cells (PBMCs), taken at new diagnosis, from a patient treated with antithyroid drugs. Every receptor here comes from a woman aged 25 to 39 with Graves disease.

V and J are TRBV5-1 and TRBJ2-1; 13 nucleotides line up with TRBD2. The junction had 9 bases not matched to a gene; V was cut back by 3 bases and J by 6 bases. CDR3 size: 17 residues. Germline assignment: CDR1 SGHRS and CDR2 YFSETQ. CDR3 in amino acids: CASSSGTSGISTNEQFF. The CDR3 bases are TGCGCCAGCAGCTCCGGGACTAGCGGGATCTCCACCAATGAGCAGTTCTTC.

This clonotype was recorded once. Since a far larger clone is one base different, this is likely a read error. The chain combines TRBV6-2 or TRBV6-3 with TRBJ1-5; D may be TRBD1 (6 bases). The germline V gene has CDR1 MNHEY and CDR2 SVGEGT. The CDR3 spans 13 residues. As DNA, the CDR3 is TGTGCCAGCAGTGACGGGGGCAATCAGCCCCGGCATTTT. This gives the protein CASSDGGNQPRHF.

In its sample, this clonotype was seen a few times. This chain uses TRBV7-2 with TRBJ2-7, with a possible D match to TRBD2 (5 bases). Germline V gives CDR1 SGHTA, CDR2 FQGNSA. V lost 5 bases and J 3 bases, leaving 14 bases between the germline ends. The CDR3 totals 14 residues. CDR3 residues: CASSRRPDYYEQYF. The DNA for the CDR3 is TGTGCCAGCAGCCGTCGTCCTGACTACTACGAGCAGTACTTC.

This clonotype was seen at least ten times. The rearrangement uses TRBV18 and TRBJ2-5; D is unresolved. The germline V and J ends were trimmed by 3 bases and 5 bases, with 7 bases remaining between them. The CDR3 covers 12 residues. Germline V gives CDR1 KGHSH, CDR2 LQKENI. The DNA for the CDR3 is TGTGCCAGCTCACCCTTCGCGGAGACCCAGTACTTC. Its protein product is CASSPFAETQYF.

In its sample, this clonotype was seen many times. The chain joins TRBV3-1 to TRBJ2-3; no clear D. V lost 3 bases and J lost 6, with 4 bases in between. Germline assignment: CDR1 LGHDT and CDR2 YNNKEL (reference sequence). The CDR3 contains 11 residues. CDR3 nucleotide sequence: TGTGCCAGCAGCCAGGGGGATACGCAGTATTTT. It translates to CASSQGDTQYF.

This clonotype appeared a single time. A much larger clone is a single base away; this may be a read error. The rearrangement uses TRBV11-3 and TRBJ2-1; D unresolved. Germline values: CDR1 SGHNT, CDR2 YENEEA. The CDR3 extends over 15 amino acids. CDR3 amino acids: CANSLGDSGDNEQFF. The CDR3 DNA follows: TGTGCCAACAGCTTAGGTGATTCGGGCGACAATGAGCAGTTCTTC.